This is a list of T cell receptor beta chains from one sample in a study of shared clonotypes between healthy human individuals. Sequenced by immunoSEQ multiplex PCR; TCRdb stores in-frame clones only, minus some. The data contain about 1.5 million clones, 95% to 99% of them singletons. The sequencing sample was made of naive CD4+ T cells sorted from blood. The receptors come from a man aged 25-40 years in good health. Both conserved end residues are trimmed from each CDR3. Fields, in order: CDR3 protein, D gene, V gene. A D gene is named only where the DNA matches it firmly.

ASSFREGRRGQF | TRBD2 | TRBV27
ASSYGGRARETQY | TRBD2 | TRBV6-5
AISEGPSGANVLT | - | TRBV10-3
ASSQDLGVGNTIY | - | TRBV4-3
ASSSPREGPFETQY | TRBD2 | TRBV27
ASSGRAPPSNTEAF | - | TRBV5-1
ASSVESRGTEAF | - | TRBV9
ASSPDPSFNQPQH | - | TRBV27
AISESSRGALKHQPQH | TRBD1 | TRBV10-3
ASSLGQGSMNTEAF | TRBD1 | TRBV5-1
ASGDRADTEAF | TRBD1 | TRBV19
ASSTSLAGGYNEQF | TRBD2 | TRBV5-1
ASSLGRLTGVREQY | - | TRBV7-2
ASSLVPTDTQY | - | TRBV5-1
ASSLAGLLSREQY | - | TRBV5-6
ASSYLIGQGNTEAF | TRBD1 | TRBV6-6
ASRRYRDTSNSPLH | - | TRBV28
ASSPLAGATTDTQY | TRBD2 | TRBV27
ASSAAPWTSGARIGELF | TRBD2 | TRBV11-2
ASSPNQGGGNEQF | - | TRBV7-6
ASSRRDITYEQY | - | TRBV5-8
ASSLVQGTDTQY | - | TRBV27
ASSVAMAGGPVEQY | TRBD2 | TRBV9
ASSFSLAGVNEQF | TRBD2 | TRBV5-1
ASSLASGGSYNEQF | TRBD2 | TRBV7-2
ASSLLVGGNQPQH | - | TRBV5-6
ASSQEARGLTGELF | TRBD1 | TRBV4-3
ASSFSPGGYEQY | TRBD1 | TRBV27
ASSVGGDRGNTIY | TRBD1 | TRBV9